Here is one TCR beta chain with its context. Its specificity is unknown. The data belong to a study of OX40 agonist ivuxolimab in advanced cancers. Study overall: Patients received intravenous ivuxolimab every 2 weeks at 0.01 to 10 mg/kg. Subjects had a mean age of about 61 years, with a range of about 23 to 79; more than 75% were male. Antecedent anti-PD-1, anti-PD-L1 or anti-CTLA-4 therapy was permissible, with under 50% having received some.

V dropped 2 bases and J dropped 7; count of bases not matched to a gene: 7. This CDR3 comprises 16 residues. CDR1 is SGHRS and CDR2 is YFSETQ in the germline V gene. Overall study results and limits: Dose levels from 0.1 to 3.0 mg/kg saw CD4+ and CD8+ blood T cells expand clonally by week 6.

The data were produced by immunoSEQ multiplex PCR, yet TCRdb's version contains in-frame clones alone and is incomplete. Altogether over 80,000 clones are present, less than 90% being singletons, with the ten largest covering less than 6.5%. The clonotype comes from an adult with an advanced solid tumor such as melanoma, head and neck, liver or kidney cancer. The chain has TRBV5-1 and TRBJ2-2, with 11 bases fitting TRBD2. The specimen comprised CD4+ or CD8+ T cells sorted from blood, sampled in a trial of the OX40 agonist ivuxolimab. In nucleotides, the CDR3 is TGCGCCAGCAGCTTCCTTAGCGGGGGGGCCGTCGGGGAGCTGTTTTTT. It yields the protein CASSFLSGGAVGELFF.